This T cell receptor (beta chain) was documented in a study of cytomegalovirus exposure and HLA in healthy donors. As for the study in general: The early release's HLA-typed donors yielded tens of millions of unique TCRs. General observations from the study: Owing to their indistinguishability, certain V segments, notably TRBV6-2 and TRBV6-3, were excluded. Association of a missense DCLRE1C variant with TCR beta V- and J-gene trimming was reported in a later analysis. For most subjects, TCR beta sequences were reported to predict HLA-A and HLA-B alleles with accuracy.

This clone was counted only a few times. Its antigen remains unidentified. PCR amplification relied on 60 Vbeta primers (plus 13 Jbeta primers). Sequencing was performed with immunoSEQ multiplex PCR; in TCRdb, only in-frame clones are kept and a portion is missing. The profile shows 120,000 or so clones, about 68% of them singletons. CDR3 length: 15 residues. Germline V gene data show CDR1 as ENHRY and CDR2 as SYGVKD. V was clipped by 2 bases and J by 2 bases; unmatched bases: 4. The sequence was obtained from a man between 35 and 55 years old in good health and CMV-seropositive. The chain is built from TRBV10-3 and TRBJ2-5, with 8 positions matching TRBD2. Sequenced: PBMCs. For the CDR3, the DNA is TGTGCCATCAGTGAGGCGTCGGGGGGGCAAGAGACCCAGTACTTC. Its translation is CAISEASGGQETQYF.